The next 30 T cell receptor beta chains were all read from a single sample in a study of blood T cell repertoires in COVID-19. The protocol was immunoSEQ multiplex PCR, while the TCRdb copy is restricted to in-frame clones and leaves out a portion. Of roughly 140,000 clones in the sample, about 87% are singletons; the top ten hold approximately 4.2%. The material sequenced was peripheral blood. These receptors were collected from a woman between 35 and 50 years old with acute or convalescent COVID-19.

The chain carries TRBV28 and TRBJ1-1; D not resolved. Germline V gene lookup returns CDR1 MDHEN and CDR2 SYDVKM. The CDR3 totals 14 residues. V dropped 4 bases and J dropped 4 bases, with 13 bases sitting between them. CDR3 amino acids: CASSSGPAGTEAFF. The CDR3 nucleotides read TGTGCCAGCAGTTCGGGTCCCGCGGGCACTGAAGCTTTCTTT.

CDR3 sequence reads: CASSFQGGGSRRPQHF. The CDR3 DNA reads TGTGCCAGCAGCTTCCAAGGGGGAGGGTCCCGACGGCCCCAGCATTTT. The J gene is TRBJ1-5, the V gene TRBV28; a possible D gene is TRBD1 (6 bases). Germline V gives CDR1 MDHEN, CDR2 SYDVKM. CDR3 length: 16 residues. V was cut by 6 bases and J by 9 bases, with 24 bases left in between.

This clone is a singleton in its sample. This CDR3 is CASSLGGGIAGNTIYF. CDR3 sequence (DNA): TGTGCCAGCAGCTTAGGCGGGGGGATCGCTGGAAACACCATATATTTT. The V gene is TRBV13, the J gene TRBJ1-3; maybe TRBD1 (5 bases). Trimming pared 0 bases from V and 2 bases from J, leaving 11 bases between. The CDR3 runs to 16 residues. CDR1 and CDR2 from the germline V gene are PRHDT and FYEKMQ (reference sequence).

The CDR3 here is CASSFGAGTEAFF. Here the CDR3 DNA reads TGTGCCAGCAGCTTTGGGGCAGGGACTGAAGCTTTCTTT. This chain uses TRBV7-9 with TRBJ1-1; D is possibly TRBD1 (5 bases). This CDR3 region has 13 residues. Germline V gene data show CDR1 as SEHNR and CDR2 as FQNEAQ (reference sequence). V was shortened by 3 bases and J by 5 bases, with 10 bases between the two germline ends.

Of note for this clone: A read error may account for a junction end that differs from germline. The gene calls are TRBV2 and TRBJ1-5; TRBD1 matches 7 bases. The CDR3 spans 18 residues. Per the germline V gene, CDR1 is SNHLY and CDR2 is FYNNEI. In DNA form, the CDR3 reads TGTGCCAGCAGCGAAGACAGGGATGGAGCACGTAGCAATCAGCCCCAGCATTTT. It encodes CASSEDRDGARSNQPQHF.

CDR3 coding DNA: TGTGCCAGCAGTTCCCGCCGGGACAGGGGGTTTAAAGAGCAGTTCTTC. It translates to CASSSRRDRGFKEQFF. The chain uses TRBV27 and TRBJ2-1; TRBD1 aligns across 11 bases. V dropped 4 bases and J dropped 10; count of bases not matched to a gene: 12. The length of the CDR3 is 16 residues. The germline V gene has CDR1 MNHEY and CDR2 SMNVEV (reference sequence).

The V gene is TRBV10-3, the J gene TRBJ2-7; 7 nucleotides agree with TRBD1. CDR3 length: 15 residues. Germline V gene data show CDR1 as ENHRY and CDR2 as SYGVKD. V was pared by 3 bases and J by 0 bases, with 5 bases of the junction left unmatched. The CDR3 loop is CAISEGGGSSYEQYF. The DNA for the CDR3 is TGTGCCATCAGTGAAGGGGGCGGTAGCTCCTACGAGCAGTACTTC.

V usage is TRBV19 and J usage is TRBJ1-5; TRBD1 might be the D (6 bases). V gave up 7 bases and J gave up 3 bases, with 13 bases separating them. CDR3 length: 14 amino acids. From germline, CDR1 is LNHDA and CDR2 SQIVND (reference sequence). The CDR3 DNA is TGTGCCAGTACAGGGGAGACGACCAATCAGCCCCAGCATTTT. It is translated as CASTGETTNQPQHF.

V usage is TRBV18 and J usage is TRBJ2-2; D not certain. The CDR3 spans 15 residues. From germline, CDR1 is KGHSH and CDR2 LQKENI. Trimming took 0 bases from V and 3 from J, leaving 8 bases between them. The CDR3 sequence: CASSPPAQYTGELFF. In DNA form, the CDR3 reads TGTGCCAGCTCACCACCAGCACAGTACACCGGGGAGCTGTTTTTT.

This clone turned up a few times. The rearrangement links TRBV9 to TRBJ2-7, with D possibly TRBD2 on 5 matching bases. Trimming cost V 0 bases and J 6 bases, with 7 bases left between them. This CDR3 region has 12 residues. Germline assignment: CDR1 SGDLS and CDR2 YYNGEE. CDR3 amino acids: CASSVDRGEQYF. As DNA, the CDR3 is TGTGCCAGCAGCGTAGATCGGGGCGAGCAGTACTTC. Full variable domain (outside the CDR3, taken from reference TRBV9 and TRBJ2-7): DSGVTQTPKHLITATGQRVTLRCSPRSGDLSVYWYQQSLDQGLQFLIQYYNGEERAKGNILERFSAQQFPDLHSELNLSSLELGDSALYFCASSVDRGEQYFGPGTRLTVT.

The CDR3 nucleotides are TGTGCCAGCAGCGAACCCCCGGGGACTAGCCTGTTCTTC. As protein: CASSEPPGTSLFF. J is TRBJ2-1 and V is TRBV7-3; TRBD2 aligns across 9 bases. The CDR3 is 13 residues long. CDR1 SGHTA and CDR2 FQGTGA come from the germline V gene. The V and J ends lost 5 bases and 15 bases, in that order; junction bases with no gene match: 11.

Concerning this clone: Other nucleotide sequences in the sample specify the same CDR3. This rearrangement joins TRBV5-6 to TRBJ2-2; D gene ambiguous. From germline, CDR1 is SGHDT and CDR2 YYEEEE. Between the trimmed V and J ends, which lost 2 bases and 3 bases, there was a span of 8 bases. CDR3 length equals 14 residues. Here the CDR3 DNA reads TGTGCCAGCAGCTTAGGAGAGTACACCGGGGAGCTGTTTTTT. Translated: CASSLGEYTGELFF.

Note on this clone: Other DNA sequences in this sample translate to the same CDR3. The CDR3 here is CASSLGQLGTEAFF. The CDR3 DNA sequence: TGTGCCAGCAGCTTAGGACAGCTGGGCACTGAAGCTTTCTTT. The chain couples TRBV7-9 to TRBJ1-1, with D perhaps TRBD1 (5 bases). Germline V gives CDR1 SEHNR, CDR2 FQNEAQ (reference sequence). The CDR3 is made up of 14 amino acids. Deletions cut 1 base from V and 4 bases from J, with 10 bases between.

This CDR3 reads CASSLQGFATEAFF. For the CDR3, the DNA is TGTGCCAGCAGCTTACAGGGGTTCGCCACTGAAGCTTTCTTT. The gene calls are TRBV7-8 and TRBJ1-1; a possible D gene is TRBD1 (6 bases). CDR1 SGHVS and CDR2 FQNEAQ come from the germline V gene. The CDR3 has 14 amino acids. V was clipped by 2 bases and J by 4 bases, with 11 bases between them.

The gene calls are TRBV4-3 and TRBJ1-2; possibly TRBD1 for D (6 bases). This CDR3 is 15 amino acids long. CDR1 and CDR2 from the germline V gene are LGHNA and YSLEER. V was cut by 1 base and J by 4 bases, with 13 bases left in between. The CDR3 region is CASSQVAGATYGYTF. DNA for the CDR3: TGCGCCAGCAGCCAAGTTGCAGGGGCAACCTATGGCTACACCTTC.

This clone was counted a single time. The chain joins TRBV5-1 to TRBJ2-7; D gene ambiguous. The CDR3 is 14 amino acids. The germline gives CDR1 SGHRS, CDR2 YFSETQ. Deletions cut 0 bases from V and 2 bases from J, with 9 bases between. The CDR3 DNA sequence: TGCGCCAGCAGCTTGGACAGCTCCACCTACGAGCAGTACTTC. Translated, it gives CASSLDSSTYEQYF.

The rearrangement links TRBV7-3 to TRBJ2-3, with a weak D call TRBD2 (6 bases). V lost 5 bases to trimming and J lost 4 bases, with 10 bases between them. The V gene's germline CDR1 is SGHTA and CDR2 FQGTGA. The CDR3 spans 13 residues. The CDR3, as DNA: TGTGCCAGCAGCCAGGGAGGCGCAGATACGCAGTATTTT. Its protein product is CASSQGGADTQYF.

This chain uses TRBV12-3 or TRBV12-4 with TRBJ1-2, with 8 bases aligning to TRBD1. The V and J ends lost 3 bases and 7 bases, in that order; junction bases with no gene match: 4. The length of the CDR3 is 13 residues. The CDR3 here is CASSFGQGAGYTF. CDR3 DNA sequence: TGTGCCAGCAGTTTCGGGCAGGGGGCTGGCTACACCTTC.

This chain joins TRBV6-2 or TRBV6-3 and TRBJ2-7; D ambiguous. The CDR3 is made up of 12 amino acids. The V gene's germline CDR1 is MNHEY and CDR2 SVGEGT. V lost 6 bases and J lost 1, with 7 bases in between. The CDR3 sequence: CASSTLSYEQYF. Written as DNA, the CDR3 is TGTGCCAGCAGCACACTATCCTACGAGCAGTACTTC.

The rearrangement links TRBV29-1 to TRBJ2-3; 10 bases are a match to TRBD2. CDR1 and CDR2 from the germline V gene are SQVTM and ANQGSEA. CDR3 length equals 14 residues. Trimming removed 5 bases from V and 3 bases from J; junction bases left unmatched: 5. The CDR3 sequence is CSVPSGSRTDTQYF. CDR3 in DNA: TGCAGCGTTCCTAGCGGGAGTAGGACAGATACGCAGTATTTT.

The rearrangement links TRBV6-6 to TRBJ2-1; 13 bases agree with TRBD2. The V and J ends lost 6 bases and 9 bases, in that order; junction bases with no gene match: 8. Germline CDR1 reads MNHNY; CDR2 reads SVGAGI (reference sequence). This CDR3 region has 15 residues. CDR3 region: CASRPTSGGAGEQFF. The CDR3 DNA reads as TGTGCCAGCAGACCTACTAGCGGGGGGGCCGGTGAGCAGTTCTTC.

In this sample, this clone turned up a few times. The rearrangement uses TRBV2 and TRBJ2-2; TRBD2 matches 12 bases. The CDR3 totals 16 residues. V was clipped by 4 bases and J by 4 bases; unmatched bases: 4. CDR1 SNHLY and CDR2 FYNNEI come from the germline V gene. CDR3 sequence (DNA): TGTGCCAGCAGTGCATCTAGCGGGAGGGTCACCGGGGAGCTGTTTTTT. It yields the protein CASSASSGRVTGELFF.

J is TRBJ1-4 and V is TRBV5-1; D possibly corresponds to TRBD1 (5 bases). Germline V CDR1 and CDR2: SGHRS, YFSETQ. V was pared by 2 bases and J by 2 bases, with 10 bases between. The CDR3 has 15 amino acids. CDR3 sequence: CASSFDQGTNEKLFF. The DNA of the CDR3 is TGCGCCAGCAGCTTCGATCAGGGTACTAATGAAAAACTGTTTTTT. The full variable domain, its missing parts supplied by reference TRBV5-1 and TRBJ1-4, is KAGVTQTPRYLIKTRGQQVTLSCSPISGHRSVSWYQQTPGQGLQFLFEYFSETQRNKGNFPGRFSGRQFSNSRSEMNVSTLELGDSALYLCASSFDQGTNEKLFFGSGTQLSVL.

This CDR3 reads CASSVIPSSYEQYF. As DNA, the CDR3 is TGTGCCAGCAGCGTAATCCCTAGCTCCTACGAGCAGTACTTC. This chain links TRBV9 with TRBJ2-7; D uncertain. Germline values: CDR1 SGDLS, CDR2 YYNGEE. The CDR3 is 14 amino acids. V dropped 1 base and J dropped 0 bases, with 8 bases sitting between them.

The rearrangement links TRBV15 to TRBJ1-5, with TRBD1 matching 7 bases. Per the germline V gene, CDR1 is LNHNV and CDR2 is YYDKDF (reference sequence). V gave up 5 bases and J gave up 2 bases; unmatched junction bases: 12. CDR3 length equals 17 residues. The CDR3 DNA reads as TGTGCCACCAGCTCTGACAGGGTAGTACATGGCAATCAGCCCCAGCATTTT. It specifies CATSSDRVVHGNQPQHF.

The chain uses TRBV9 and TRBJ2-3; TRBD2 matches 7 bases. CDR1 is SGDLS, CDR2 YYNGEE, per germline. The CDR3 length is 16 residues. V trimming: 4 bases; J trimming: 0 bases; junction bases outside the gene matches: 8. The DNA of the CDR3 is TGTGCCAGCAGCATAGGCGGGGGTAGGAGCACAGATACGCAGTATTTT. This translates into CASSIGGGRSTDTQYF.

The rearrangement links TRBV30 to TRBJ2-4; weak D call: TRBD2 (6 bases). The CDR3 has 13 residues. Trimming pared 7 bases from V and 4 bases from J, leaving 14 bases between. Germline V gene sequence: CDR1 GTSNPN, CDR2 SVGIG (reference sequence). Here the CDR3 reads CALGTEGKNIQYF. DNA for the CDR3: TGTGCCTTAGGGACGGAGGGGAAAAACATTCAGTACTTC.

This chain joins TRBV2 and TRBJ2-5, with D perhaps matching TRBD2 (6 bases). Per germline, CDR1 SNHLY and CDR2 FYNNEI. This CDR3 spans 13 amino acids. Trimming shortened V by 7 bases and J by 5 bases, and 14 bases separated the two germline ends. CDR3 sequence: CASTRDLRETQYF. DNA of the CDR3: TGTGCCAGCACCCGGGACTTACGGGAGACCCAGTACTTC. Filled out from reference TRBV2 and TRBJ2-5, the complete variable domain reads EPEVTQTPSHQVTQMGQEVILRCVPISNHLYFYWYRQILGQKVEFLVSFYNNEISEKSEIFDDQFSVERPDGSNFTLKIRSTKLEDSAMYFCASTRDLRETQYFGPGTRLLVL.

The V call is TRBV19, the J call TRBJ2-2; TRBD1 matches at 8 bases. CDR1 is LNHDA and CDR2 is SQIVND in the germline V gene (reference sequence). With 7 bases clipped from V and 5 bases from J, the junction kept 15 bases outside the gene matches. The CDR3 length is 17 residues. CDR3 amino acids: CASNWGIADRETGELFF. The CDR3 nucleotides are TGTGCCAGTAATTGGGGAATCGCGGACAGGGAAACCGGGGAGCTGTTTTTT.

The table lists this clone with many counts. The V gene is TRBV6-5, the J gene TRBJ1-2; 9 bases match TRBD1. CDR1 is MNHEY, CDR2 SVGAGI, per germline. The CDR3 runs to 13 residues. Trimming removed 4 bases from V and 8 bases from J; junction bases left unmatched: 5. CDR3 in DNA: TGTGCCAGCAGTTGGGACAGGGATCGCGGCTACACCTTC. This sequence encodes CASSWDRDRGYTF.